These 22 T cell receptor beta chains share one sample of origin, sequenced in a study of blood T cell repertoires in COVID-19. Using immunoSEQ multiplex PCR, the repertoire was profiled, and TCRdb retains in-frame clones only, with some absent. The sample has tens of thousands of clones; about 90% are singletons. Sequencing was carried out using peripheral blood. The origin of the receptors is a man aged 50-60 years with COVID-19, enrolled during active disease.

The rearrangement links TRBV3-1 (or the pseudogene TRBV3-2) to TRBJ2-6; no clear D. Germline V gives CDR1 LGHDT, CDR2 YNNKEL (reference sequence). This CDR3 spans 14 amino acids. V dropped 5 bases and J dropped 2 bases, with 7 bases sitting between them. The CDR3 nucleotides are TGTGCCAGCAGCTTCGCAGCTGGGGCCAACGTCCTGACTTTC. Translating it yields CASSFAAGANVLTF.

This chain uses TRBV5-6 with TRBJ2-1; 7 bases fit TRBD2. Germline V lookup: CDR1 SGHDT, CDR2 YYEEEE. The ends lost 5 bases at V and 10 bases at J; junction bases unmatched: 9. CDR3 size: 13 residues. CDR3 in DNA: TGTGCCAGCAGTTCCCCTGGACTAGTCGAGCAGTTCTTC. Translated, it gives CASSSPGLVEQFF.

The chain joins TRBV15 to TRBJ1-1; D ambiguous. Germline V gene lookup returns CDR1 LNHNV and CDR2 YYDKDF (reference sequence). The CDR3 loop spans 13 amino acids. Trimming took 1 base from V and 1 from J, leaving 4 bases between them. The CDR3 region is CATSRARNTEAFF. CDR3 DNA: TGTGCCACCAGCAGAGCCAGGAACACTGAAGCTTTCTTT.

This chain connects TRBV7-2 to TRBJ2-2, with 8 bases fitting TRBD1. The CDR3 contains 16 residues. V shed 2 bases, J shed 4 bases, and the junction held 6 bases outside the gene matches. Germline values: CDR1 SGHTA, CDR2 FQGNSA. DNA of the CDR3: TGTGCCAGCAGCTTACGGACAGGGTTCGGCACCGGGGAGCTGTTTTTT. Its translation: CASSLRTGFGTGELFF.

The rearrangement joins TRBV5-1 to TRBJ2-5; no clear D. This CDR3 region has 14 residues. Looked up from germline, CDR1 is SGHRS and CDR2 is YFSETQ. Trimming left V 1 base short and J 1 base short, with 8 bases between. The CDR3 sequence is CASSLWQVQETQYF. In nucleotides, the CDR3 is TGCGCCAGCAGCTTGTGGCAGGTCCAAGAGACCCAGTACTTC.

The V and J genes are TRBV3-1 (or the pseudogene TRBV3-2) and TRBJ1-6, with 9 bases lining up with TRBD1. The CDR3 covers 16 residues. The V gene end was trimmed by 5 bases and the J gene end by 9 bases; junction bases not matched to a gene: 11. In germline, CDR1 is LGHDT, CDR2 YNNKEL (reference sequence). The CDR3 protein is CASSYEPGQGPSPLHF. For the CDR3, the DNA is TGTGCCAGCAGCTACGAACCGGGACAGGGACCTTCACCCCTCCACTTT.

The V gene is TRBV5-5, the J gene TRBJ1-1; 7 bases line up with TRBD1. Germline V gene lookup returns CDR1 SGHKS and CDR2 YYEKEE (reference sequence). The CDR3 sequence is 13 residues long. V lost 7 bases and J lost 6; bases outside the gene matches: 9. The CDR3 DNA reads as TGTGCCAGCTCCCCGACAGGGATTGCTGAAGCTTTCTTT. Translating it yields CASSPTGIAEAFF.

This chain connects TRBV7-9 to TRBJ1-2; TRBD1 aligns across 7 bases. Germline CDR1 and CDR2: SEHNR and FQNEAQ (reference sequence). After removal of 4 bases from V and 8 bases from J, the junction contained 10 bases not matched to a gene. The CDR3 spans 14 residues. CDR3 loop: CASSWRTGVRGYTF. The CDR3 bases are TGTGCCAGCAGCTGGCGAACAGGGGTTCGAGGCTACACCTTC.

The J gene is TRBJ1-1, the V gene TRBV3-1 (or the pseudogene TRBV3-2); D uncertain. There are 12 residues in the CDR3. V was clipped by 4 bases and J by 7 bases, with 10 bases between them. Germline lookup yields CDR1 LGHDT and CDR2 YNNKEL (reference sequence). Written as DNA, the CDR3 is TGTGCCAGCAGCCCCCGCGGCAGTGAAGCTTTCTTT. Translation gives CASSPRGSEAFF.

The CDR3, as DNA: TGTGCCAGCGACCATGACCGGGGAGGACGGGAGCAGTACTTC. Its translation: CASDHDRGGREQYF. The genes are TRBV5-6 and TRBJ2-7, with TRBD2 as a possible D gene (6 bases). This CDR3 is 14 amino acids long. Germline CDR1 is SGHDT and CDR2 is YYEEEE. V dropped 7 bases and J dropped 7 bases, with 21 bases sitting between them. The variable domain in full, completed from reference TRBV5-6 and TRBJ2-7, reads DAGVTQSPTHLIKTRGQQVTLRCSPKSGHDTVSWYQQALGQGPQFIFQYYEEEERQRGNFPDRFSGHQFPNYSSELNVNALLLGDSALYLCASDHDRGGREQYFGPGTRLTVT.

The V gene is TRBV12-3 or TRBV12-4, the J gene TRBJ1-1; a weak D match, TRBD1 (6 bases). CDR3 length equals 13 residues. Trimming left V 2 bases short and J 5 bases short, with 9 bases between. CDR3 in amino acids: CASSLQGQTEAFF. In DNA form, the CDR3 reads TGTGCCAGCAGTTTACAGGGGCAAACTGAAGCTTTCTTT.

The CDR3 protein is CASSPPTDTQYF. CDR3 coding DNA: TGTGCCAGCAGCCCCCCGACAGATACGCAGTATTTT. The chain joins TRBV7-8 to TRBJ2-3; D gene unclear. The CDR3 totals 12 residues. Germline CDR1 and CDR2: SGHVS and FQNEAQ. Trimming stripped 5 bases from V and 3 bases from J, with 6 bases between.

The chain has TRBV28 and TRBJ2-5; tentatively, D is TRBD2 (6 bases). CDR3 length: 11 residues. Germline CDR1 is MDHEN and CDR2 is SYDVKM. V was trimmed by 6 bases and J by 7 bases, leaving 9 bases between them. The CDR3 sequence: CASSLEGTQYF. The CDR3 nucleotides are TGTGCCAGCAGCTTGGAGGGGACCCAGTACTTC.

The V gene is TRBV28, the J gene TRBJ1-4; D ambiguous. Per the germline V gene, CDR1 is MDHEN and CDR2 is SYDVKM. The CDR3 has 18 amino acids. Trimming cost V 2 bases and J 3 bases, with 19 bases left between them. CDR3 coding DNA: TGTGCCAGCAGTTTAGAGGGTCGGGGATCCGGGGCTAATGAAAAACTGTTTTTT. Protein product: CASSLEGRGSGANEKLFF.

The V gene is TRBV5-1, the J gene TRBJ1-3; D unclear. The germline V gene has CDR1 SGHRS and CDR2 YFSETQ. V lost 0 bases to trimming and J lost 0 bases, with 10 bases between them. The CDR3 contains 16 residues. The CDR3 spells CASSLDITFSGNTIYF. The DNA for the CDR3 is TGCGCCAGCAGCTTGGACATCACCTTCTCTGGAAACACCATATATTTT.

The CDR3 region has the DNA TGTGCCTGGAGTGTAGACACCCCGGGGGTGAATGGCTACACCTTC. Its protein is CAWSVDTPGVNGYTF. This chain links TRBV30 with TRBJ1-2, with D tentatively TRBD1 (5 bases). The V gene lost 0 bases and the J gene lost 6 bases, with 17 bases spanning the gap. The CDR3 totals 15 residues. Germline CDR1 is GTSNPN and CDR2 is SVGIG (reference sequence). Using reference TRBV30 and TRBJ1-2 for the parts outside the CDR3, the full variable domain is SQTIHQWPATLVQPVGSPLSLECTVEGTSNPNLYWYRQAAGRGLQLLFYSVGIGQISSEVPQNLSASRPQDRQFILSSKKLLLSDSGFYLCAWSVDTPGVNGYTFGSGTRLTVV.

The J gene is TRBJ2-5, the V gene TRBV15; the D gene is possibly TRBD1 (6 bases). Trimming removed 5 bases from V and 5 bases from J, with 18 bases in between. CDR1 and CDR2 from the germline V gene are LNHNV and YYDKDF (reference sequence). This CDR3 is built from 15 residues. This CDR3 is CATSQGLVGRETQYF. The CDR3, as DNA: TGTGCCACCAGCCAGGGGCTAGTTGGTCGTGAGACCCAGTACTTC.

This chain links TRBV28 with TRBJ1-1, with a possible D match to TRBD1 (6 bases). Trimming left V 1 base short and J 1 base short, with 13 bases between. The germline V gene encodes CDR1 MDHEN and CDR2 SYDVKM. The CDR3 is made up of 16 amino acids. CDR3 sequence: CASSLSPGQKNTEAFF. The CDR3 coding sequence is TGTGCCAGCAGTTTATCCCCCGGACAGAAGAACACTGAAGCTTTCTTT.

This chain links TRBV4-3 with TRBJ2-2; TRBD1 is a possible D gene (5 bases). This CDR3 has 14 amino acids. Germline V CDR1 and CDR2: LGHNA, YSLEER. Trimming pared 4 bases from V and 6 bases from J, leaving 12 bases between. The CDR3 region is CASSLRAWSGELFF. The CDR3 DNA reads TGCGCCAGCAGCCTCAGGGCGTGGTCCGGGGAGCTGTTTTTT.

In nucleotides, the CDR3 is TGCAGCGTTGAACCCGGGACTAGCGGGACGGATACGCAGTATTTT. As protein: CSVEPGTSGTDTQYF. This chain links TRBV29-1 with TRBJ2-3, with 13 bases lining up with TRBD2. The CDR3 has 15 residues. Looked up from germline, CDR1 is SQVTM and CDR2 is ANQGSEA. V shed 2 bases, J shed 6 bases, and the junction held 5 bases outside the gene matches.

The chain links TRBV3-1 (or the pseudogene TRBV3-2) to TRBJ1-6, with TRBD1 as a possible D gene (6 bases). CDR3 length equals 14 residues. CDR1 is LGHDT, CDR2 YNNKEL, per germline (reference sequence). V lost 4 bases to trimming and J lost 10 bases, with 14 bases between them. The CDR3 sequence: CASSPEVRGSPLHF. DNA for the CDR3: TGTGCCAGCAGCCCGGAGGTCAGGGGATCACCCCTCCACTTT.

V is TRBV6-5 and J is TRBJ2-1, with 11 bases identical to TRBD2. The CDR3 has 14 residues. From germline, CDR1 is MNHEY and CDR2 SVGAGI. J gave up 2 bases and V 8 bases, and 2 bases lay outside the gene matches. CDR3 coding DNA: TGTGCCAGCGTTAGCGGGAGGGCCTACAATGAGCAGTTCTTC. Amino acids: CASVSGRAYNEQFF.